What follows are 21 T cell receptor beta chains derived from one specimen sequenced in a study of cytomegalovirus exposure and HLA in healthy donors. The PCR employed 60 Vbeta primers together with 13 Jbeta primers. TCRdb keeps only in-frame clones here, not all; method: immunoSEQ multiplex PCR. The sample shows about 130,000 clones, just under 75% of them seen only once. The sample comprised PBMCs. The origin of the receptors is a man aged 60 to 75 in good health and CMV-seropositive.

Note on this clone: Other DNA sequences in this sample translate to the same CDR3. The rearrangement links TRBV7-3 to TRBJ1-1; D is perhaps TRBD1 (5 bases). Per germline, CDR1 SGHTA and CDR2 FQGTGA. The length of the CDR3 is 13 residues. The ends were cut back, 5 bases at V and 2 bases at J, with 9 bases in the middle. The CDR3 reads CASSTQGNTEAFF. Written as DNA, the CDR3 is TGTGCCAGCAGCACTCAGGGAAACACTGAAGCTTTCTTT.

This chain links TRBV5-1 with TRBJ2-3; 9 bases align to TRBD2. J was trimmed by 6 bases and V by 4 bases; bases with no gene match: 12. This CDR3 is built from 16 residues. Germline V CDR1 and CDR2: SGHRS, YFSETQ. Here the CDR3 DNA reads TGCGCCAGCAGCCAGGGACTAGCCGGGGCGAGGGATACGCAGTATTTT. It translates to CASSQGLAGARDTQYF.

The rearrangement links TRBV9 to TRBJ2-5; 9 bases line up with TRBD1. The CDR3 covers 15 residues. Trimming at V came to 3 bases and at J to 4 bases, leaving 7 bases not matched to a gene. CDR1 and CDR2 (germline): SGDLS, YYNGEE. Written as DNA, the CDR3 is TGTGCCAGCAGCGGTCCCAGGACAGGGGTAGAGACCCAGTACTTC. Its protein product is CASSGPRTGVETQYF.

V usage is TRBV5-1 and J usage is TRBJ2-3; D gene unclear. CDR1 is SGHRS, CDR2 YFSETQ, per germline. The CDR3 runs to 14 residues. V lost 0 bases and J lost 0, with 5 bases in between. Here the CDR3 reads CASSLDSSTDTQYF. The CDR3 DNA reads TGCGCCAGCAGCTTGGACTCTAGCACAGATACGCAGTATTTT.

V usage is TRBV6-1 and J usage is TRBJ2-1; D gene uncertain. This CDR3 has 14 amino acids. Per the germline V gene, CDR1 is MNHNS and CDR2 is SASEGT. V lost 1 base and J 6 bases, leaving 10 bases between the germline ends. CDR3 region: CASSEGPASNEQFF. The CDR3 coding sequence is TGTGCCAGCAGTGAAGGGCCTGCTTCCAATGAGCAGTTCTTC.

The V call is TRBV30, the J call TRBJ2-3; possible D gene TRBD1, 6 bases. V was trimmed by 5 bases and J by 5 bases, leaving 14 bases between them. The germline V gene has CDR1 GTSNPN and CDR2 SVGIG (reference sequence). There are 13 residues in the CDR3. The CDR3 here is CAWDQGTGDTQYF. CDR3 nucleotide sequence: TGTGCCTGGGACCAGGGGACCGGAGATACGCAGTATTTT.

This clone was recorded a few times. Sequence at one end of the junction differs from germline and may be a read error. This CDR3 reads CSSSIGAPMNTEAFF. The CDR3 DNA sequence: TGTTCCAGCAGCATAGGGGCCCCAATGAACACTGAAGCTTTCTTT. This rearrangement joins TRBV7-9 to TRBJ1-1, with TRBD1 as a possible D gene (5 bases). The CDR3 extends over 15 amino acids. Germline V gives CDR1 SEHNR, CDR2 FQNEAQ (reference sequence).

The rearrangement links TRBV5-1 to TRBJ1-6, with TRBD1 as a possible D gene (5 bases). CDR3 length: 14 residues. Germline CDR1 is SGHRS and CDR2 is YFSETQ. V lost 6 bases to trimming and J lost 7 bases, with 14 bases between them. The CDR3 DNA follows: TGCGCCAGCACGTCAGACAGTTTAAATTCACCCCTCCACTTT. This gives the protein CASTSDSLNSPLHF.

CDR3 loop: CASSQEDRILYEQYF. The CDR3, as DNA: TGTGCCAGCAGTCAAGAGGACAGGATACTCTACGAGCAGTACTTC. The J gene is TRBJ2-7, the V gene TRBV2, with TRBD1 identical over 7 bases. Germline-derived CDR1 and CDR2 are SNHLY and FYNNEI. The V and J ends lost 5 bases and 3 bases, in that order; junction bases with no gene match: 10. This CDR3 is built from 15 residues. Full variable domain (rest looked up from reference TRBV2 and TRBJ2-7): EPEVTQTPSHQVTQMGQEVILRCVPISNHLYFYWYRQILGQKVEFLVSFYNNEISEKSEIFDDQFSVERPDGSNFTLKIRSTKLEDSAMYFCASSQEDRILYEQYFGPGTRLTVT.

V and J are TRBV6-5 and TRBJ2-5, with D possibly matching TRBD1 (6 bases). CDR1 is MNHEY and CDR2 is SVGAGI in the germline V gene. This CDR3 is 13 amino acids long. The V end was cut by 5 bases, the J end by 2 bases, with 9 bases between. CDR3: CASSRGQQETQYF. The CDR3 region has the DNA TGTGCCAGCAGTCGCGGACAGCAAGAGACCCAGTACTTC.

This chain uses TRBV9 with TRBJ1-2; 7 bases fit TRBD1. J was trimmed by 4 bases and V by 0 bases; bases with no gene match: 6. The CDR3 is 15 residues long. In germline, CDR1 is SGDLS, CDR2 YYNGEE. CDR3 residues: CASSVGGNRGYGYTF. The DNA of the CDR3 is TGTGCCAGCAGCGTAGGAGGGAACAGGGGCTATGGCTACACCTTC.

This clone came up a few times. The junction shows a germline mismatch at one end, possibly a read error. The genes are TRBV5-1 and TRBJ2-3, with D tentatively TRBD1 (6 bases). The CDR3 extends over 14 amino acids. Germline V gene sequence: CDR1 SGHRS, CDR2 YFSETQ. CDR3 sequence reads: CASNLGADTDTQYF. The CDR3 bases are TGCGCCAGCAACTTGGGGGCAGACACAGATACGCAGTATTTT. The full variable domain, in which reference TRBV5-1 and TRBJ2-3 provide the parts outside the CDR3, is KAGVTQTPRYLIKTRGQQVTLSCSPISGHRSVSWYQQTPGQGLQFLFEYFSETQRNKGNFPGRFSGRQFSNSRSEMNVSTLELGDSALYLCASNLGADTDTQYFGPGTRLTVL.

The gene calls are TRBV11-1 and TRBJ1-1, with D possibly matching TRBD1 (6 bases). The CDR3 extends over 15 amino acids. Per germline, CDR1 SGHAT and CDR2 FQDESV (reference sequence). With 4 bases removed from V and 4 bases from J, the gap between germline ends came to 16 bases. CDR3 sequence: CASSSAGGGPTEAFF. In nucleotides, the CDR3 is TGTGCCAGCAGCTCAGCGGGCGGGGGCCCCACTGAAGCTTTCTTT.

The chain uses TRBV6-6 and TRBJ1-3, with 7 positions matching TRBD1. Losses at the gene ends were 7 bases for V and 1 base for J; bases not matched to a gene: 4. Germline V gene data show CDR1 as MNHNY and CDR2 as SVGAGI (reference sequence). There are 14 residues in the CDR3. The CDR3 protein is CASNPTGSGNTIYF. DNA of the CDR3: TGTGCCAGCAACCCGACAGGGTCTGGAAACACCATATATTTT.

A few counts support this clone. The rearrangement joins TRBV6-6 to TRBJ1-2; TRBD1 aligns across 8 bases. V lost 4 bases, J lost 5 bases, and 12 bases stayed unmatched. Germline lookup yields CDR1 MNHNY and CDR2 SVGAGI (reference sequence). There are 16 residues in the CDR3. This CDR3 is CASSSTTGGSRYGYTF. The CDR3, as DNA: TGTGCCAGCAGTTCTACCACAGGGGGATCAAGATATGGCTACACCTTC.

The chain uses TRBV5-6 and TRBJ1-4; 11 bases align to TRBD1. V lost 6 bases to trimming and J lost 8 bases; unmatched junction nucleotides: 6. Germline CDR1 SGHDT, CDR2 YYEEEE. The length of the CDR3 is 14 residues. CDR3 in amino acids: CASNRDRGFEKLFF. CDR3 nucleotide sequence: TGTGCCAGCAACCGGGACAGGGGGTTCGAAAAACTGTTTTTT.

CDR3 DNA sequence: TGTGCCAGCAGCCGGTCTAGCGGGGGTAGGAACGGGGAGCTGTTTTTT. It encodes CASSRSSGGRNGELFF. This rearrangement joins TRBV9 to TRBJ2-2, with 10 bases aligning to TRBD2. Per the germline V gene, CDR1 is SGDLS and CDR2 is YYNGEE. The CDR3 is made up of 16 amino acids. The V and J ends lost 4 bases and 7 bases, in that order; junction bases with no gene match: 10.

The gene calls are TRBV19 and TRBJ1-3; D gene unclear. V lost 5 bases, J lost 2 bases, and 10 bases lay in between. Germline CDR1 and CDR2: LNHDA and SQIVND (reference sequence). This CDR3 is built from 14 residues. CDR3 sequence reads: CASSLRETGNTIYF. The CDR3 bases are TGTGCCAGTAGTTTGCGGGAAACTGGAAACACCATATATTTT. Variable domain in full (rest from reference TRBV19 and TRBJ1-3): DGGITQSPKYLFRKEGQNVTLSCEQNLNHDAMYWYRQDPGQGLRLIYYSQIVNDFQKGDIAEGYSVSREKKESFPLTVTSAQKNPTAFYLCASSLRETGNTIYFGEGSWLTVV.

This chain connects TRBV9 to TRBJ2-2, with D maybe TRBD1 (5 bases). Trimming took off 3 bases at V and 0 bases at J, with 15 bases between the two ends. CDR3 size: 17 residues. Germline V gene sequence: CDR1 SGDLS, CDR2 YYNGEE. The CDR3 protein is CASSGGWTRANTGELFF. CDR3 nucleotides: TGTGCCAGCAGCGGGGGATGGACAAGGGCGAACACCGGGGAGCTGTTTTTT.

This clone was picked up a small number of times. The chain recombines TRBV2 with TRBJ1-1; D is perhaps TRBD1 (5 bases). Trimming cost V 3 bases and J 3 bases, with 8 bases left between them. The CDR3 is 13 residues long. The germline CDR1 and CDR2 sequences are SNHLY and FYNNEI. As DNA, the CDR3 is TGTGCCAGCAGTGACAGGGCGGACACTGAAGCTTTCTTT. Its translation is CASSDRADTEAFF.

This chain uses TRBV18 with TRBJ1-6; D gene uncertain. The V and J ends lost 3 bases and 0 bases respectively, with 9 bases between them. This CDR3 region has 16 residues. CDR1 KGHSH and CDR2 LQKENI come from the germline V gene. The DNA for the CDR3 is TGTGCCAGCTCACCCGTCGTTAGCTCCTATAATTCACCCCTCCACTTT. Residues: CASSPVVSSYNSPLHF.